Listed below are T cell receptor beta chains from one sample, sequenced in a study of blood T cell repertoires in COVID-19. The method was immunoSEQ multiplex PCR; TCRdb's version includes in-frame clones alone and lacks a portion of them. The top ten clones hold 1.2% of a sample with around 85,000 clones, roughly 90% of them seen once. The sequenced material came from PBMCs or T cells enriched from blood (not recorded which). Every receptor here comes from a woman in her fifties or sixties with acute COVID-19. The CDR3 runs from the conserved cysteine through the conserved F or W. The D gene is left open where the match is weak. Only part of the rows carry a size: once, few, many, or a class if the clone is expanded.

size | J | V | D | DNA | CDR3
- | TRBJ2-3 | TRBV9 | TRBD2 | TGTGCCAGCAGCGGGACTAGCGGCACAGATACGCAGTATTTT | CASSGTSGTDTQYF
- | TRBJ2-2 | TRBV19 | TRBD1 | TGTGCCAGTAGGGACAGGGCTGAGACCGGGGAGCTGTTTTTT | CASRDRAETGELFF
- | TRBJ2-1 | TRBV7-2 | - | TGTGCCAGCAGCTTAGGCGGGGATGAGCAGTTCTTC | CASSLGGDEQFF
few | TRBJ2-7 | TRBV5-1 | - | TGCGCCAGCAGCCCCCGGGGAGGGGGCTCCTACGAGCAGTACTTC | CASSPRGGGSYEQYF
- | TRBJ2-5 | TRBV5-4 | - | TGTGCCAGCAGCTTGGGGACGGCGGGGGAGACCCAGTACTTC | CASSLGTAGETQYF
- | TRBJ1-2 | TRBV5-8 | - | TGTGCCAGCAGAAGGACAGTTGTCTATGGCTACACCTTC | CASRRTVVYGYTF
- | TRBJ2-1 | TRBV10-3 | TRBD2 | TGTGCCATCAGTGTTGGGGAGGGCCATGAGCAGTTCTTC | CAISVGEGHEQFF
few | TRBJ2-2 | TRBV9 | TRBD1 | TGTGCCAGCAGCGACCAAAGGACAGGGGGGAACACCGGGGAGCTGTTTTTT | CASSDQRTGGNTGELFF
- | TRBJ2-1 | TRBV11-2 | TRBD2 | TGTGCCAGCAGCTTTATGTCCGCAATAGCGGGAATCTACAATGAGCAGTTCTTC | CASSFMSAIAGIYNEQFF
- | TRBJ2-2 | TRBV10-1 | TRBD2 | TGCGCCAGCACTGTCTCGACCGGACTAGCGGGAGGGCATGGTACCGGGGAGCTGTTTTTT | CASTVSTGLAGGHGTGELFF
- | TRBJ1-3 | TRBV7-9 | - | TGTGCCAGCAGCGATATTAGCTCTGGAAACACCATATATTTT | CASSDISSGNTIYF
- | TRBJ2-5 | TRBV11-1 | - | TGTGCCAGCAGCCTCCACGGAGGGTCGTACCAAGAGACCCAGTACTTC | CASSLHGGSYQETQYF